This entry is about one TCR beta chain. The source of the sample is a study of technical replicates of blood from a few donors. The assay was immunoSEQ multiplex PCR, and TCRdb's table has in-frame clones only and misses some. The sample has about 70,000 clones, 85% to 95% seen once. This CDR3 has 18 residues. Germline CDR1 is MGHRA and CDR2 is YSYEKL. The V end lost 1 base, the J end lost 4 bases, and 20 bases lay between the germline ends. The sequence was obtained from a human donor in good health. Sequenced sample: T cells isolated from PBMCs. The genes are TRBV4-1 and TRBJ2-4; D is unresolved. CDR3 sequence (DNA): TGCGCCAGCAGCCAAGGAGTGAAGGTCGGAGTGGGTAAAAACATTCAGTACTTC. It translates to CASSQGVKVGVGKNIQYF.